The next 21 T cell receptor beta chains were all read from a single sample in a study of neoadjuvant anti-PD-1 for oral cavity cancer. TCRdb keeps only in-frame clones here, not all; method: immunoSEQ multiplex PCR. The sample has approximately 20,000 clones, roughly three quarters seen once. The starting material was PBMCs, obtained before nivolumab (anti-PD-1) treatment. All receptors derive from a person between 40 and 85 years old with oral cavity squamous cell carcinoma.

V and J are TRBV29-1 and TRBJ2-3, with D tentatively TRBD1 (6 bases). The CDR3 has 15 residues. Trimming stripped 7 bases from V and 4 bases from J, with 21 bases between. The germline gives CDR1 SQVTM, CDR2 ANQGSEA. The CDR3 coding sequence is TGCAGCGCCTCGATCAATTCAGGGGTAGCAGATACGCAGTATTTT. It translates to CSASINSGVADTQYF.

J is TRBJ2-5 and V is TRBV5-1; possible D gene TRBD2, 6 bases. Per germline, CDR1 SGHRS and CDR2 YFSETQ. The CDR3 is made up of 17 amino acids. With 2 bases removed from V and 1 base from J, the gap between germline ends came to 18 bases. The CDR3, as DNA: TGCGCCAGCAGCTTTGACGGAGGGGCCATACCCCAAGAGACCCAGTACTTC. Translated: CASSFDGGAIPQETQYF.

CDR3 region: CASSEGDRLKKLFF. As DNA, the CDR3 is TGTGCCAGCAGTGAGGGGGACAGGCTGAAAAAACTGTTTTTT. The rearrangement links TRBV2 to TRBJ1-4; 8 bases align to TRBD1. The CDR3 loop spans 14 amino acids. Losses at the gene ends were 3 bases for V and 9 bases for J; bases not matched to a gene: 6. The germline V gene has CDR1 SNHLY and CDR2 FYNNEI.

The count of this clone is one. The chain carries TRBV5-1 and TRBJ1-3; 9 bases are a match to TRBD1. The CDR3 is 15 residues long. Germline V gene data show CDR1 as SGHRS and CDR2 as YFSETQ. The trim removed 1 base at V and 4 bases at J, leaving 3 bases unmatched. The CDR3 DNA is TGCGCCAGCAGCTTGACAGGGGGCGACGGAAACACCATATATTTT. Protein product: CASSLTGGDGNTIYF.

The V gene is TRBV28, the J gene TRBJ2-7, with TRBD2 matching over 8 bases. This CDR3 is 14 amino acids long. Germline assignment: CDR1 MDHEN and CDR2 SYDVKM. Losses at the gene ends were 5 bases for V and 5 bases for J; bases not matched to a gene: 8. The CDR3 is CASSESGGTHEQYF. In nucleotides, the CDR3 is TGTGCCAGCAGTGAAAGCGGGGGAACCCACGAGCAGTACTTC.

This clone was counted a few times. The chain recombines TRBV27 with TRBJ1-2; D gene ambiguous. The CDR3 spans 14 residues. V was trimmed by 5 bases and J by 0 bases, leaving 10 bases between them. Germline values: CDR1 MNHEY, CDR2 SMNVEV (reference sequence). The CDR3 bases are TGTGCCAGCAGTCCCGCCCAGTCTAACTATGGCTACACCTTC. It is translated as CASSPAQSNYGYTF.

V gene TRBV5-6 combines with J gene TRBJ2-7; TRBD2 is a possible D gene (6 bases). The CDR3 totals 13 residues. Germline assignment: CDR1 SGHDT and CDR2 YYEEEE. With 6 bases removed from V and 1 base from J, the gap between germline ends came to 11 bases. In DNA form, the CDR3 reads TGTGCCAGCACTCCCCGGGGGTCCTACGAGCAGTACTTC. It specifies CASTPRGSYEQYF.

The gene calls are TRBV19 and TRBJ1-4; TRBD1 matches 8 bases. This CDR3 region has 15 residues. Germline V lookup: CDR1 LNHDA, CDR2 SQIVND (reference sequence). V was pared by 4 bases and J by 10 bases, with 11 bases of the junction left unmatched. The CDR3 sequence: CASSTSGGVRGKLFF. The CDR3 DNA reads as TGTGCCAGTAGTACCTCAGGGGGCGTCCGCGGAAAACTGTTTTTT.

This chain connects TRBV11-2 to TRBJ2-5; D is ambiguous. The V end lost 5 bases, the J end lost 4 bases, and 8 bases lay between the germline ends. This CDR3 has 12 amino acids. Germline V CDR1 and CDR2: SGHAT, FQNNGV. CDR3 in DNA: TGTGCCAGCAGCCCTTATCTAGAGACCCAGTACTTC. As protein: CASSPYLETQYF.

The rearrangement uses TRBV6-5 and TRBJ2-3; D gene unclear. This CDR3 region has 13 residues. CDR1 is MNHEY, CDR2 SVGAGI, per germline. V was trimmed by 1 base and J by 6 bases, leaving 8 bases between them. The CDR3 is CASSYLTADTQYF. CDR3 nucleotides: TGTGCCAGCAGTTACTTGACGGCGGATACGCAGTATTTT.

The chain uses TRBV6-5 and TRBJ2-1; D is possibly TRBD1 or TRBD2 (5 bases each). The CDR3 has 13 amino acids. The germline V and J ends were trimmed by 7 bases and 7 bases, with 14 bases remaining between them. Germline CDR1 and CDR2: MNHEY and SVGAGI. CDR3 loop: CASIGTSWNEQFF. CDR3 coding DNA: TGTGCCAGCATAGGGACCTCCTGGAATGAGCAGTTCTTC.

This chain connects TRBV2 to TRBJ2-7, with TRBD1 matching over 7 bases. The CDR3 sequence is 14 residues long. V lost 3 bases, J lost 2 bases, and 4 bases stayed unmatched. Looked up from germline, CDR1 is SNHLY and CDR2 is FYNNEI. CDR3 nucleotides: TGTGCCAGCAGTGATCGACAGGGCCCCTACGAGCAGTACTTC. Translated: CASSDRQGPYEQYF.

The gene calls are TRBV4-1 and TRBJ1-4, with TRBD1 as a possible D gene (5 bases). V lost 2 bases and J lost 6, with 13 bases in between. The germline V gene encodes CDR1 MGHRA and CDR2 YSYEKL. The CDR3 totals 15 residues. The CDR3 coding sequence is TGCGCCAGCAGCCAATTTGCAGGGCGGGATGAAAAACTGTTTTTT. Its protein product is CASSQFAGRDEKLFF.

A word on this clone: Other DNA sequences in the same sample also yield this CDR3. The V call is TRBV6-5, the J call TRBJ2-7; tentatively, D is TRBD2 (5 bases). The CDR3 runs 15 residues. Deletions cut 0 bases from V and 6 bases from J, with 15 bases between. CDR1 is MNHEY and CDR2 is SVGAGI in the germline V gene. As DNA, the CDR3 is TGTGCCAGCAGTTACTCGCTCTGGGGAGTAGGCGAGCAGTACTTC. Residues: CASSYSLWGVGEQYF.

The CDR3: CATSRLASGTPNEQFF. The CDR3 nucleotides are TGTGCCACCAGCAGGTTGGCTAGCGGGACCCCCAATGAGCAGTTCTTC. The chain links TRBV15 to TRBJ2-1, with 9 bases that match TRBD2. CDR1 LNHNV and CDR2 YYDKDF come from the germline V gene (reference sequence). J gave up 6 bases and V 3 bases, and 9 bases lay outside the gene matches. There are 16 residues in the CDR3.

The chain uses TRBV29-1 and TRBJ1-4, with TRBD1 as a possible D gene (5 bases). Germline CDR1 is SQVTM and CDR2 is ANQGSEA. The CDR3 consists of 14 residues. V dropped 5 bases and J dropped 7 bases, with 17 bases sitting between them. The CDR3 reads CSVSLGGAVEKLFF. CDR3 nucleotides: TGCAGCGTTTCCCTGGGGGGTGCGGTTGAAAAACTGTTTTTT.

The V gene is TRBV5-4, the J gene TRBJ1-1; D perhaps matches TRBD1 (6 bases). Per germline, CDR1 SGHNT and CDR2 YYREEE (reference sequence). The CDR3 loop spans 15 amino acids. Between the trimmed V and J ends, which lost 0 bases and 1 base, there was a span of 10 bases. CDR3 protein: CASSLVGAGNTEAFF. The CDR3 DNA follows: TGTGCCAGCAGCTTGGTGGGGGCGGGGAACACTGAAGCTTTCTTT.

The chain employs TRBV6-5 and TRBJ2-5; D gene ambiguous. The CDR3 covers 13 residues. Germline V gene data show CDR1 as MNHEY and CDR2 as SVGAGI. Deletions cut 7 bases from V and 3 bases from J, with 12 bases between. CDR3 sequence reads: CASKGHGEETQYF. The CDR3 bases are TGTGCCAGCAAAGGTCACGGAGAAGAGACCCAGTACTTC.

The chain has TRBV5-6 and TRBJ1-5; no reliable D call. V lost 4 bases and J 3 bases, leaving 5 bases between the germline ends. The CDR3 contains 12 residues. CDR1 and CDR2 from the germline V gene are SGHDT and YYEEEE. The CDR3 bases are TGTGCCAGCAGCCTGAACAATCAGCCCCAGCATTTT. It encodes CASSLNNQPQHF.

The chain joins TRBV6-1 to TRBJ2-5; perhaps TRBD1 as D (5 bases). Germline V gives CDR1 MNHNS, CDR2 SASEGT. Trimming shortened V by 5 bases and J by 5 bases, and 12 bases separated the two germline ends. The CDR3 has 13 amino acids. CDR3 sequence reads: CASSRGAGETQYF. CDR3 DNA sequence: TGTGCCAGCAGTCGTGGGGCCGGGGAGACCCAGTACTTC.

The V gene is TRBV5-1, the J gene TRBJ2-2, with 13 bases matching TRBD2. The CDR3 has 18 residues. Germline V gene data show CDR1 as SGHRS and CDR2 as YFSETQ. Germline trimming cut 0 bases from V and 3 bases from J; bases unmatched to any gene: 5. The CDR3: CASSLEGTSGKHTGELFF. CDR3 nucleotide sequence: TGCGCCAGCAGCTTGGAGGGGACTAGCGGGAAACACACCGGGGAGCTGTTTTTT.